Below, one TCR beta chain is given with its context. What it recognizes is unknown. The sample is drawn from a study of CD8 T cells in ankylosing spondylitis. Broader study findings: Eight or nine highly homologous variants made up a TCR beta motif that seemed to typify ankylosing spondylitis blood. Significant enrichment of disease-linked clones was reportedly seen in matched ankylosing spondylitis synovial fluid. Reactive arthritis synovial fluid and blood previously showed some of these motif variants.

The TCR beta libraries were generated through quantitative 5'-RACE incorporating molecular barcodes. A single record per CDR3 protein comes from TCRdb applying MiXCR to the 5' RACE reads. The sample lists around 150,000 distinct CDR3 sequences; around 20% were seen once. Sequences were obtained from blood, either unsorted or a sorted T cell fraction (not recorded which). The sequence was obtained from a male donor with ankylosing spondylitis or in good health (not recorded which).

CDR3 region: CASSEGGGSTEAFF. The CDR3, as DNA: TGTGCCAGCAGTGAAGGGGGCGGTTCCACTGAAGCTTTCTTT. The gene calls are TRBV6-1 and TRBJ1-1; weak D call: TRBD1 (5 bases). Germline-derived CDR1 and CDR2 are MNHNS and SASEGT. The ends were cut back, 1 base at V and 4 bases at J, with 10 bases in the middle. The CDR3 runs 14 residues.